Shown below are 27 T cell receptor beta chains from a single sample sequenced in a study of cytomegalovirus exposure and HLA in healthy donors. 60 Vbeta and 13 Jbeta primers were used in PCR. Sequencing was performed with immunoSEQ multiplex PCR; in TCRdb, only in-frame clones are kept and a portion is missing. The data contain approximately 120,000 clones, nearly 70% of them seen just once; the ten biggest clones take up under 6.5%. The specimen was PBMCs. All receptors derive from a woman between 70 and 85 years old in good health and CMV-seropositive.

V usage is TRBV5-1 and J usage is TRBJ1-2, with 7 bases that match TRBD1. The J segment lost 7 bases and the V segment lost 4 bases, leaving 7 bases of the junction unmatched. The CDR3 spans 13 residues. In germline, CDR1 is SGHRS, CDR2 YFSETQ. The CDR3 region has the DNA TGCGCCAGCAGCCCGGTAGGGGGCGGTGGCTACACCTTC. This gives the protein CASSPVGGGGYTF.

The chain employs TRBV7-2 and TRBJ1-4; 8 nucleotides align to TRBD1. After removal of 5 bases from V and 13 bases from J, the junction contained 6 bases not matched to a gene. The germline gives CDR1 SGHTA, CDR2 FQGNSA. CDR3 size: 12 residues. The CDR3, as DNA: TGTGCCAGCAGCACCCAACAGGGGGGACTGTTTTTT. It specifies CASSTQQGGLFF.

This chain connects TRBV6-5 to TRBJ2-5; 10 bases line up with TRBD1. J lost 5 bases, V lost 6 bases, and 9 bases had no gene match. The germline CDR1 and CDR2 sequences are MNHEY and SVGAGI. CDR3 length equals 15 residues. The CDR3 loop reads CASRRTGGESETQYF. The CDR3 bases are TGTGCCAGCAGGAGGACAGGGGGAGAATCGGAGACCCAGTACTTC.

CDR3 in DNA: TGTGCCAGCAGCCCTCTCGCGGGCCTCACCTACGAGCAGTACTTC. It codes for CASSPLAGLTYEQYF. This sequence joins TRBV14 and TRBJ2-7, with D perhaps TRBD2 (5 bases). The CDR3 consists of 15 residues. V shed 4 bases and J shed 2 bases, with 15 bases lying between them. In germline, CDR1 is SGHDN, CDR2 FVKESK.

This chain joins TRBV7-9 and TRBJ1-2; 11 nucleotides agree with TRBD1. This CDR3 comprises 14 residues. V shed 5 bases, J shed 6 bases, and the junction held 5 bases outside the gene matches. Germline V gives CDR1 SEHNR, CDR2 FQNEAQ (reference sequence). In nucleotides, the CDR3 is TGTGCCAGCAGCCTAGGACAGGGGGCCGATGGCTACACCTTC. It encodes CASSLGQGADGYTF.

The rearrangement links TRBV5-1 to TRBJ2-7, with a weak D call TRBD1 (6 bases). The V end was cut by 4 bases, the J end by 4 bases, with 18 bases between. The CDR3 is made up of 15 amino acids. The germline V gene has CDR1 SGHRS and CDR2 YFSETQ. The CDR3 region is CASSRTGTKDYEQYF. DNA of the CDR3: TGCGCCAGCAGCAGAACCGGGACAAAGGATTACGAGCAGTACTTC.

V and J are TRBV5-8 and TRBJ1-5; TRBD1 matches 10 bases. CDR3 length: 15 amino acids. V dropped 4 bases and J dropped 1; count of bases not matched to a gene: 2. Germline CDR1 reads SGHTS; CDR2 reads YDEGEE. The CDR3 reads CASSRGQGSNQPQHF. Here the CDR3 DNA reads TGTGCCAGCAGCAGGGGACAGGGGAGCAATCAGCCCCAGCATTTT.

The CDR3 DNA reads TGTGCCAGCAGCCTTTTTAAGACTCTTACTGGAAACACCATATATTTT. Amino acid sequence: CASSLFKTLTGNTIYF. The chain links TRBV7-8 to TRBJ1-3; D remains unclear. CDR1 and CDR2 from the germline V gene are SGHVS and FQNEAQ. Trimming left V 5 bases short and J 2 bases short, with 16 bases between. The CDR3 totals 16 residues.

This chain joins TRBV4-1 and TRBJ2-5; TRBD1 matches at 11 bases. With V trimmed by 0 bases and J by 5 bases, 8 bases remained unmatched. The CDR3 is made up of 17 amino acids. Germline V gene lookup returns CDR1 MGHRA and CDR2 YSYEKL. The CDR3 reads CASSQEEGTGGRETQYF. CDR3 nucleotide sequence: TGCGCCAGCAGCCAAGAGGAGGGGACAGGGGGGAGGGAGACCCAGTACTTC.

V usage is TRBV25-1 and J usage is TRBJ2-2; a weak D match, TRBD2 (6 bases). The V end was cut by 3 bases, the J end by 7 bases, with 9 bases between. Germline V gene lookup returns CDR1 MGHDK and CDR2 SYGVNS. The CDR3 spans 13 residues. This CDR3 reads CASSDRGNGELFF. The CDR3 DNA sequence: TGTGCCAGCAGTGATCGGGGGAACGGGGAGCTGTTTTTT.

This chain connects TRBV18 to TRBJ2-7, with D maybe TRBD1 (6 bases). Germline V lookup: CDR1 KGHSH, CDR2 LQKENI. This CDR3 is built from 14 residues. Trimming cost V 4 bases and J 2 bases, with 12 bases left between them. The CDR3 DNA follows: TGTGCCAGCTCACTACTGACAGGACCCTACGAGCAGTACTTC. This encodes CASSLLTGPYEQYF.

This chain connects TRBV11-2 to TRBJ1-6; TRBD1 aligns across 7 bases. This CDR3 is built from 16 residues. V was clipped by 1 base and J by 7 bases; unmatched bases: 7. Germline lookup yields CDR1 SGHAT and CDR2 FQNNGV. CDR3 amino acids: CASSLGPGTANSPLHF. DNA of the CDR3: TGTGCCAGCAGCTTAGGCCCCGGGACAGCAAATTCACCCCTCCACTTT.

This chain uses TRBV11-3 with TRBJ2-7; D unclear. The CDR3 totals 13 residues. CDR1 and CDR2 from the germline V gene are SGHNT and YENEEA. V lost 0 bases to trimming and J lost 3 bases, with 6 bases between them. The CDR3 spells CASSLETGYEQYF. CDR3 sequence (DNA): TGTGCCAGCAGCTTAGAAACGGGCTACGAGCAGTACTTC.

This chain connects TRBV29-1 to TRBJ2-3, with TRBD2 matching 15 bases. V was pared by 6 bases and J by 6 bases, with 10 bases of the junction left unmatched. Germline V gene lookup returns CDR1 SQVTM and CDR2 ANQGSEA. CDR3 length equals 16 residues. The CDR3 DNA reads TGCAGCGTCGTCCCGGGACTAGCGGGGGGTACGGATACGCAGTATTTT. It codes for CSVVPGLAGGTDTQYF.

This clone was seen only a few times. V and J are TRBV6-1 and TRBJ2-3; 9 bases line up with TRBD2. The CDR3 is 14 amino acids. The V gene's germline CDR1 is MNHNS and CDR2 SASEGT. V was pared by 8 bases and J by 5 bases, with 8 bases of the junction left unmatched. The CDR3 DNA reads TGTGCCAGCTTGGGCGGGGGGGCCGGAGATACGCAGTATTTT. It specifies CASLGGGAGDTQYF.

The chain recombines TRBV19 with TRBJ2-5, with TRBD2 as a possible D gene (6 bases). The CDR3 contains 14 residues. Trimming stripped 11 bases from V and 5 bases from J, with 21 bases between. The germline V gene has CDR1 LNHDA and CDR2 SQIVND (reference sequence). The CDR3 sequence: CASRRARGVETQYF. CDR3 sequence (DNA): TGTGCCTCCCGCCGGGCGCGGGGTGTGGAGACCCAGTACTTC.

This chain links TRBV30 with TRBJ1-5, with TRBD1 matching over 9 bases. The junction had 2 bases not matched to a gene; V was cut back by 4 bases and J by 1 base. Germline CDR1 and CDR2: GTSNPN and SVGIG (reference sequence). This CDR3 spans 14 amino acids. The DNA for the CDR3 is TGTGCCTGGAAGGGGACAGGGAGCAATCAGCCCCAGCATTTT. It yields the protein CAWKGTGSNQPQHF.

Here the CDR3 reads CASSDPWTGSNNQPQHF. DNA for the CDR3: TGTGCCAGCAGTGACCCCTGGACAGGGTCAAACAATCAGCCCCAGCATTTT. The V gene is TRBV2, the J gene TRBJ1-5; 8 bases line up with TRBD1. The CDR3 runs 17 residues. Germline V gives CDR1 SNHLY, CDR2 FYNNEI. The ends lost 3 bases at V and 3 bases at J; junction bases unmatched: 10. The full variable domain, rest sourced from reference TRBV2 and TRBJ1-5, is EPEVTQTPSHQVTQMGQEVILRCVPISNHLYFYWYRQILGQKVEFLVSFYNNEISEKSEIFDDQFSVERPDGSNFTLKIRSTKLEDSAMYFCASSDPWTGSNNQPQHFGDGTRLSIL.

This clone came up a few times. J is TRBJ2-3 and V is TRBV10-3, with D tentatively TRBD1 (5 bases). Deletions cut 6 bases from V and 0 bases from J, with 7 bases between. CDR3 size: 13 residues. Germline loops: CDR1 ENHRY, CDR2 SYGVKD. This CDR3 is CAIRGQSTDTQYF. The CDR3 region has the DNA TGTGCCATCAGGGGGCAGAGCACAGATACGCAGTATTTT.

The V and J genes are TRBV7-3 and TRBJ1-1; no clear D. With 5 bases removed from V and 6 bases from J, the gap between germline ends came to 13 bases. CDR3 length equals 13 residues. CDR1 and CDR2 (germline): SGHTA, FQGTGA. CDR3 in DNA: TGTGCCAGCAGCCCCTCGATACTCCCTGAAGCTTTCTTT. Translated, it gives CASSPSILPEAFF.

V and J are TRBV30 and TRBJ1-3, with a tentative D call TRBD1 (5 bases). The CDR3 totals 15 residues. Germline lookup yields CDR1 GTSNPN and CDR2 SVGIG (reference sequence). Trimming stripped 0 bases from V and 1 base from J, with 10 bases between. The chain's CDR3 is CAWSVGGTSGNTIYF. DNA of the CDR3: TGTGCCTGGAGTGTTGGGGGGACTTCTGGAAACACCATATATTTT. Full variable domain (remainder filled in from reference TRBV30 and TRBJ1-3): SQTIHQWPATLVQPVGSPLSLECTVEGTSNPNLYWYRQAAGRGLQLLFYSVGIGQISSEVPQNLSASRPQDRQFILSSKKLLLSDSGFYLCAWSVGGTSGNTIYFGEGSWLTVV.

The gene calls are TRBV10-3 and TRBJ1-6, with a weak D call TRBD1 (6 bases). Trimming left V 2 bases short and J 7 bases short, with 15 bases between. This CDR3 spans 16 amino acids. In germline, CDR1 is ENHRY, CDR2 SYGVKD. CDR3 nucleotide sequence: TGTGCCATCAGTGAGCGGGTAGGGCAGGGGAATTCACCCCTCCACTTT. Protein: CAISERVGQGNSPLHF.

This clone was picked up one time. The chain joins TRBV2 to TRBJ2-1, with a weak D call TRBD2 (6 bases). This CDR3 spans 14 amino acids. V lost 8 bases and J lost 1, with 12 bases in between. Germline CDR1 and CDR2: SNHLY and FYNNEI. CDR3 nucleotide sequence: TGTGCCAGCCGCAGTGGGGGGTCCTACAATGAGCAGTTCTTC. It translates to CASRSGGSYNEQFF.

V usage is TRBV7-2 and J usage is TRBJ2-1, with 7 bases that match TRBD1. Germline lookup yields CDR1 SGHTA and CDR2 FQGNSA. Trimming took 5 bases from V and 0 from J; bases not matched to a gene: 4. There are 15 residues in the CDR3. The DNA of the CDR3 is TGTGCCAGCAGCGCTAGGGACAGCTCCTACAATGAGCAGTTCTTC. Amino acid sequence: CASSARDSSYNEQFF.

This clone was found once. The chain carries TRBV6-5 and TRBJ1-1; 9 positions agree with TRBD1. The J segment lost 4 bases and the V segment lost 4 bases, leaving 7 bases of the junction unmatched. The CDR3 sequence is 15 residues long. Per the germline V gene, CDR1 is MNHEY and CDR2 is SVGAGI. CDR3 nucleotides: TGTGCCAGCAGTTGGAGACAGGGGGTGGGCACTGAAGCTTTCTTT. This codes for CASSWRQGVGTEAFF.

The chain carries TRBV2 and TRBJ2-5; 8 nucleotides align to TRBD1. Germline assignment: CDR1 SNHLY and CDR2 FYNNEI. The CDR3 is 14 residues long. Trimming cost V 4 bases and J 4 bases; bases outside gene matches: 5. The CDR3 sequence is CASSGQGLRETQYF. CDR3 sequence (DNA): TGTGCCAGCAGTGGACAGGGGTTAAGAGAGACCCAGTACTTC.

The chain couples TRBV25-1 to TRBJ1-2, with unresolved D. V was cut by 4 bases and J by 8 bases, with 14 bases left in between. This CDR3 is 13 amino acids long. Germline loops: CDR1 MGHDK, CDR2 SYGVNS. The CDR3 sequence: CASSGTSVLGYTF. The CDR3 bases are TGTGCCAGCAGTGGGACTTCCGTCTTGGGCTACACCTTC.